The 29 T cell receptor beta chains below were found in one sample sequenced in a study of CD8 T cells in Susac syndrome. RNA in amounts of about 0.5 to 1 ug was reverse transcribed with random hexamers. Via MiXCR, TCRdb re-called the immunoSEQ multiplex PCR reads, giving one row per CDR3 protein. The table lists 150,000 or so distinct CDR3 sequences, just over 90% of them singletons. Sequencing was performed on CD4+ T cells from PBMCs. These receptors all come from a human donor in good health.

The count of this clonotype is one. The chain combines TRBV6-2 or TRBV6-3 with TRBJ2-7; D is unclear. CDR1 is MNHEY and CDR2 is SVGEGT in the germline V gene. The CDR3 is 13 amino acids. V dropped 0 bases and J dropped 3 bases, with 6 bases sitting between them. This chain's CDR3 is CASSYSWGYEQYF. The CDR3 DNA sequence: TGTGCCAGCAGTTACTCTTGGGGCTACGAGCAGTACTTC.

The chain couples TRBV5-1 to TRBJ2-1; D not certain. Germline CDR1 and CDR2: SGHRS and YFSETQ. The V end was cut by 0 bases, the J end by 16 bases, with 44 bases between. The CDR3 consists of 22 residues. Here the CDR3 reads CASSLGSGRVTFAGAPTMSSFF. Written as DNA, the CDR3 is TGCGCCAGCAGCTTGGGAAGTGGTCGGGTAACTTTTGCTGGAGCTCCTACAATGAGCAGTTTCTTC.

V gene TRBV10-3 combines with J gene TRBJ2-7; perhaps D is TRBD1 or TRBD2 (5 bases each). V was pared by 3 bases and J by 6 bases, with 9 bases between. CDR3 length: 12 residues. Germline V CDR1 and CDR2: ENHRY, SYGVKD. The CDR3 DNA follows: TGTGCCATCAGTGATTTCGGGGCCGAGCAGTACTTC. Its translation: CAISDFGAEQYF.

V and J are TRBV18 and TRBJ2-3; D ambiguous. Germline assignment: CDR1 KGHSH and CDR2 LQKENI. This CDR3 has 13 residues. The germline V and J ends were trimmed by 7 bases and 6 bases, with 14 bases remaining between them. The CDR3 spells CASYASIGDTQYF. DNA of the CDR3: TGTGCCAGCTACGCATCAATCGGGGATACGCAGTATTTT.

This clonotype was observed once. The V gene is TRBV6-2 or TRBV6-3, the J gene TRBJ2-5; no definite D call. The CDR3 contains 13 residues. V lost 8 bases and J lost 9, with 19 bases in between. The germline gives CDR1 MNHEY, CDR2 SVGEGT. In DNA form, the CDR3 reads TGTGCCAGCTCCGGGCCAACTCGGGTAGCCCAGTACTTC. Protein sequence: CASSGPTRVAQYF.

The rearrangement links TRBV7-9 to TRBJ1-1; no firm D call. The ends were cut back, 3 bases at V and 8 bases at J, with 13 bases in the middle. The CDR3 spans 13 residues. CDR1 is SEHNR and CDR2 is FQNEAQ in the germline V gene (reference sequence). The CDR3 protein is CASSFVRVVEAFF. The CDR3 coding sequence is TGTGCCAGCAGCTTCGTCCGGGTCGTAGAAGCTTTCTTT.

The chain employs TRBV6-5 and TRBJ2-4, with 9 bases lining up with TRBD2. Germline CDR1 MNHEY, CDR2 SVGAGI. V trimming: 6 bases; J trimming: 6 bases; junction bases outside the gene matches: 6. This CDR3 is built from 14 residues. The CDR3 nucleotides are TGTGCCAGCAGCCCCGCGGGGGGGGTAAACATTCAGTACTTC. Translated: CASSPAGGVNIQYF.

This chain joins TRBV7-9 and TRBJ1-1, with 7 bases lining up with TRBD1. The CDR3 totals 16 residues. Looked up from germline, CDR1 is SEHNR and CDR2 is FQNEAQ (reference sequence). V was clipped by 5 bases and J by 7 bases; unmatched bases: 16. In DNA form, the CDR3 reads TGTGCCAGCAGCCCAATACCCGACAGGGTTGAAGTTGAAGCTTTCTTT. Protein: CASSPIPDRVEVEAFF.

V gene TRBV7-3 combines with J gene TRBJ1-2, with D unclear. Trimming pared 2 bases from V and 2 bases from J, leaving 9 bases between. CDR1 SGHTA and CDR2 FQGTGA come from the germline V gene. CDR3 length: 14 residues. CDR3 DNA: TGTGCCAGCAGCTTACATGGGATCAACTATGGCTACACCTTC. Translating gives CASSLHGINYGYTF.

The J gene is TRBJ2-5, the V gene TRBV7-3; 7 bases are shared with TRBD1. Trimming cost V 5 bases and J 2 bases; bases outside gene matches: 5. Germline V lookup: CDR1 SGHTA, CDR2 FQGTGA. The CDR3 spans 14 residues. As DNA, the CDR3 is TGTGCCAGCAGCCCAGGGGGACAGCAAGAGACCCAGTACTTC. Translating gives CASSPGGQQETQYF.

The chain employs TRBV5-1 and TRBJ2-2, with TRBD1 as a possible D gene (6 bases). The CDR3 covers 14 residues. Germline CDR1 and CDR2: SGHRS and YFSETQ. The V end lost 1 base, the J end lost 6 bases, and 10 bases lay between the germline ends. CDR3 residues: CASSLPTGAGELFF. Here the CDR3 DNA reads TGCGCCAGCAGCTTGCCGACAGGCGCCGGGGAGCTGTTTTTT.

This chain links TRBV20-1 with TRBJ1-5; 9 bases map to TRBD1. Trimming removed 6 bases from V and 5 bases from J; junction bases left unmatched: 8. CDR3 size: 14 residues. CDR1 and CDR2 (germline): DFQATT, SNEGSKA (reference sequence). As DNA, the CDR3 is TGCAGTGCGGGACAGGGTGGGGGGGATCAGCCCCAGCATTTT. Its protein is CSAGQGGGDQPQHF.

The chain uses TRBV20-1 and TRBJ1-6; 7 bases agree with TRBD1. Per germline, CDR1 DFQATT and CDR2 SNEGSKA (reference sequence). V was pared by 2 bases and J by 8 bases, with 6 bases of the junction left unmatched. This CDR3 has 14 residues. For the CDR3, the DNA is TGCAGTGCTAGACGGACAGGCCCCCATTCACCCCTCCACTTT. This translates into CSARRTGPHSPLHF.

This chain uses TRBV9 with TRBJ2-1; no reliable D call. With 4 bases removed from V and 2 bases from J, the gap between germline ends came to 19 bases. This CDR3 region has 17 residues. Germline-derived CDR1 and CDR2 are SGDLS and YYNGEE. The CDR3 DNA is TGTGCCAGCAGCCCGAAACGGACGGCCATGACCTACAATGAGCAGTTCTTC. As protein: CASSPKRTAMTYNEQFF.

V gene TRBV29-1 combines with J gene TRBJ2-1, with D possibly called TRBD1 or TRBD2 (6 bases each). The CDR3 extends over 12 amino acids. Trimming shortened V by 4 bases and J by 12 bases, and 16 bases separated the two germline ends. Germline V gene data show CDR1 as SQVTM and CDR2 as ANQGSEA. The CDR3 region has the DNA TGCAGCGTTGGGGGGGCTAGCGATGTGCAGTTCTTC. Translating gives CSVGGASDVQFF.

This clonotype appeared a few times. The chain employs TRBV14 and TRBJ2-3; D is ambiguous. The CDR3 length is 15 residues. V lost 4 bases and J lost 2, with 13 bases in between. Germline-derived CDR1 and CDR2 are SGHDN and FVKESK. The CDR3 coding sequence is TGTGCCAGCAGCCCTATCGGAGCCCTCACAGATACGCAGTATTTT. This codes for CASSPIGALTDTQYF.

V usage is TRBV7-9 and J usage is TRBJ1-5, with TRBD1 as a possible D gene (5 bases). Germline CDR1 is SEHNR and CDR2 is FQNEAQ (reference sequence). The V gene lost 2 bases and the J gene lost 7 bases, with 12 bases spanning the gap. The CDR3 spans 14 residues. CDR3 protein: CASSLNAGIQPQHF. CDR3 nucleotides: TGTGCCAGCAGCTTAAACGCAGGGATACAGCCCCAGCATTTT.

This chain joins TRBV6-5 and TRBJ2-5, with 7 bases aligning to TRBD1. This CDR3 comprises 14 residues. Germline CDR1 MNHEY, CDR2 SVGAGI. The junction had 9 bases not matched to a gene; V was cut back by 8 bases and J by 3 bases. CDR3 DNA: TGTGCCAGCCGCCCTTCCGGGACAGAAGAGACCCAGTACTTC. Its protein is CASRPSGTEETQYF.

This rearrangement joins TRBV7-9 to TRBJ1-2; a possible D gene is TRBD1 (5 bases). The CDR3 extends over 13 amino acids. Trimming took off 2 bases at V and 7 bases at J, with 11 bases between the two ends. Germline CDR1 and CDR2: SEHNR and FQNEAQ (reference sequence). The CDR3 sequence: CASSLSGGGGYTF. CDR3 nucleotides: TGTGCCAGCAGCTTAAGCGGGGGAGGTGGCTACACCTTC.

The chain is built from TRBV4-3 and TRBJ1-6; D might be TRBD1 (5 bases). Deletions cut 0 bases from V and 10 bases from J, with 13 bases between. The CDR3 is 15 residues long. Per the germline V gene, CDR1 is LGHNA and CDR2 is YSLEER. CDR3 in DNA: TGCGCCAGCAGCCAAGATGGTCAGGGAGGGTCACCCCTCCACTTT. It is translated as CASSQDGQGGSPLHF.

The sample holds one count of this clonotype. This chain joins TRBV12-2 and TRBJ2-7; the DNA was not used to check the table's D call, TRBD1. TRBV12-2 counts as a pseudogene. The CDR3 has 16 residues. DNA for the CDR3: TGTGCAAGTCGCTTAGTCGCGGACAGGGGGTTCTACGAGCAGTACTTC. It codes for CASRLVADRGFYEQYF.

V usage is TRBV6-5 and J usage is TRBJ2-1, with 11 bases that match TRBD2. Germline values: CDR1 MNHEY, CDR2 SVGAGI. This CDR3 is built from 14 residues. Unmatched junction bases numbered 7, after V lost 7 bases and J lost 8 bases. CDR3 in amino acids: CASTLAGVSDEQFF. In nucleotides, the CDR3 is TGTGCCAGCACACTAGCGGGAGTGTCGGATGAGCAGTTCTTC.

The chain recombines TRBV7-3 with TRBJ2-1; TRBD2 aligns across 9 bases. J gave up 4 bases and V 3 bases, and 4 bases lay outside the gene matches. The CDR3 consists of 15 residues. In germline, CDR1 is SGHTA, CDR2 FQGTGA. Here the CDR3 DNA reads TGTGCCAGCAGCTTTAGCGGGAGCGGTTACAATGAGCAGTTCTTC. It specifies CASSFSGSGYNEQFF. Drawing the rest from reference TRBV7-3 and TRBJ2-1, the complete variable domain is GAGVSQTPSNKVTEKGKYVELRCDPISGHTALYWYRQSLGQGPEFLIYFQGTGAADDSGLPNDRFFAVRPEGSVSTLKIQRTERGDSAVYLCASSFSGSGYNEQFFGPGTRLTVL.

J is TRBJ1-5 and V is TRBV30; perhaps TRBD1 as D (6 bases). Germline loops: CDR1 GTSNPN, CDR2 SVGIG (reference sequence). The germline V and J ends were trimmed by 0 bases and 6 bases, with 9 bases remaining between them. This CDR3 spans 13 amino acids. This chain's CDR3 is CAWSVEGGQPQHF. The CDR3 DNA reads as TGTGCCTGGAGTGTTGAGGGGGGTCAGCCCCAGCATTTT.

V usage is TRBV25-1 and J usage is TRBJ1-3, with D tentatively TRBD1 (6 bases). The germline gives CDR1 MGHDK, CDR2 SYGVNS. The CDR3 sequence is 15 residues long. V lost 3 bases to trimming and J lost 0 bases, with 9 bases between them. CDR3 sequence reads: CASSDRTVSGNTIYF. The CDR3 region has the DNA TGTGCCAGCAGTGATCGGACAGTCTCTGGAAACACCATATATTTT.

J is TRBJ2-5 and V is TRBV7-9; D is uncertain. This CDR3 region has 14 residues. CDR1 is SEHNR and CDR2 is FQNEAQ in the germline V gene (reference sequence). V was pared by 3 bases and J by 0 bases, with 8 bases between. The DNA for the CDR3 is TGTGCCAGCAGCTTGATGGCAAACCAAGAGACCCAGTACTTC. It translates to CASSLMANQETQYF.

This rearrangement joins TRBV20-1 to TRBJ2-1, with 7 bases that match TRBD2. Germline CDR1 DFQATT, CDR2 SNEGSKA (reference sequence). The trim removed 5 bases at V and 5 bases at J, leaving 9 bases unmatched. This CDR3 contains 14 residues. The DNA of the CDR3 is TGCAGTGCTCAGCAGCGGGGCCGGAACAATGAGCAGTTCTTC. Protein sequence: CSAQQRGRNNEQFF.

The CDR3 reads CAWSVGTVGSYGYTF. The CDR3 DNA follows: TGTGCCTGGAGTGTGGGAACAGTGGGATCCTATGGCTACACCTTC. The V and J genes are TRBV30 and TRBJ1-2; D not certain. V lost 0 bases, J lost 4 bases, and 15 bases lay in between. Germline V gene data show CDR1 as GTSNPN and CDR2 as SVGIG (reference sequence). This CDR3 comprises 15 residues.

The chain is built from TRBV7-2 and TRBJ1-1, with D hard to call. The CDR3 is 11 amino acids. V lost 3 bases to trimming and J lost 3 bases, with 2 bases between them. Germline assignment: CDR1 SGHTA and CDR2 FQGNSA. CDR3 region: CASSFYTEAFF. CDR3 nucleotide sequence: TGTGCCAGCAGCTTTTACACTGAAGCTTTCTTT.